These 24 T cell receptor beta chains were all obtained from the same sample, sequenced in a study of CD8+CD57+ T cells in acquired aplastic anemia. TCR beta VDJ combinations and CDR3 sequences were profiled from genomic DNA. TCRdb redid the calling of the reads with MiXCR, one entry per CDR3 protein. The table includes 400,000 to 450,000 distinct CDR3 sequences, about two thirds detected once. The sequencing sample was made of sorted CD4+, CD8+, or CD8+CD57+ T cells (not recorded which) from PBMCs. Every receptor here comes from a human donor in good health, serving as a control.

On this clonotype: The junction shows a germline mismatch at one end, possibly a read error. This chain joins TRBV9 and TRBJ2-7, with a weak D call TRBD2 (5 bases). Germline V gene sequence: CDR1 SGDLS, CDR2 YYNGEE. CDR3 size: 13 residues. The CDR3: CATSGVTGADYNF. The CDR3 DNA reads TGTGCCACCAGCGGAGTTACCGGCGCCGACTACAACTTC.

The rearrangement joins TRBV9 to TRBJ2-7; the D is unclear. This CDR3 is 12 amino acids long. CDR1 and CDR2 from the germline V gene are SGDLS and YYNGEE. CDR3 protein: CASSGDPGEEKV. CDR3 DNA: TGTGCCAGCAGCGGAGATCCGGGCGAGGAGAAGGTC.

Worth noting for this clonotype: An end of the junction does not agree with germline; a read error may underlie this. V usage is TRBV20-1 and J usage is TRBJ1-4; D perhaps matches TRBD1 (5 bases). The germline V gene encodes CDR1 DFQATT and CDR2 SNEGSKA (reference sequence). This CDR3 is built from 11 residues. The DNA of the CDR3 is TGCAGTGCTAGTCCCGGGACGGGCTTAGTTTTT. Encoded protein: CSASPGTGLVF.

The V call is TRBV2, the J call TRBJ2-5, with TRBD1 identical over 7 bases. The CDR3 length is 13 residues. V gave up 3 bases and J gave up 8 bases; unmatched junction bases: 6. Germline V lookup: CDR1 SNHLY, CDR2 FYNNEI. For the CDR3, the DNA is TGTGCCAGCAGTGACAGGGGGAGTCAAACCCAGTACTTC. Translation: CASSDRGSQTQYF.

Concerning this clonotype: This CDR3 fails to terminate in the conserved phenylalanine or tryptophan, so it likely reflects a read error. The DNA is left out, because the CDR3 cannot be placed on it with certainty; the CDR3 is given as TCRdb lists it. This CDR3 is CASSAGPGRYTFGS. The chain carries TRBV19 and TRBJ2-5; the table's TRBD1 call for D was not verified on the DNA. A total of 14 residues make up the CDR3, ends included. Germline loops: CDR1 LNHDA, CDR2 SQIVND (reference sequence).

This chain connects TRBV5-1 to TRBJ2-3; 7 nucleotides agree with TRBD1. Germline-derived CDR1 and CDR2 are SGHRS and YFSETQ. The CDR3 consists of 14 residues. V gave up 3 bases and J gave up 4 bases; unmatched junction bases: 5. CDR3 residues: CASSSGQAADTQYF. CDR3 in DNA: TGCGCCAGCAGCTCCGGACAGGCGGCAGATACGCAGTATTTT.

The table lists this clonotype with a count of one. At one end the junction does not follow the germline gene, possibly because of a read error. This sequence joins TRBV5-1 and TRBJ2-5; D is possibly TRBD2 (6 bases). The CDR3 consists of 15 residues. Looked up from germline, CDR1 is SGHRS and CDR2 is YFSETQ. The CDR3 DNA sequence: TGTGCCAGCAGCTTGGTGGTCGCGACTAGGGAGACCCAGTACTTC. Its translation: CASSLVVATRETQYF.

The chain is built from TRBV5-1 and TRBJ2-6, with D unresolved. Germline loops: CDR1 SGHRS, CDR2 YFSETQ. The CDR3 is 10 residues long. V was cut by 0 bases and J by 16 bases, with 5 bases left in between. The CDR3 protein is CASSLVVLTF. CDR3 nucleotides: TGCGCCAGCAGCTTGGTCGTTCTGACTTTC.

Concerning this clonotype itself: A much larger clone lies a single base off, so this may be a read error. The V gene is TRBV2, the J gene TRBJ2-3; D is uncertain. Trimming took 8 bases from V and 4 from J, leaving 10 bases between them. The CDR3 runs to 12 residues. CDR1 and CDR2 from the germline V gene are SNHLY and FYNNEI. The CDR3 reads CASYSDADTQYF. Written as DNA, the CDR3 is TGTGCCAGCTATTCCGACGCAGATACGCAGTATTTT.

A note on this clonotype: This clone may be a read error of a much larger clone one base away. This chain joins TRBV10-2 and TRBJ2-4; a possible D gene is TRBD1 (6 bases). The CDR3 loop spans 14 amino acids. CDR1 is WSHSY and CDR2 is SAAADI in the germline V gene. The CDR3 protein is CASSLDRAKTIQYF. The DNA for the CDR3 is TGCGCCAGCAGCTTGGACAGAGCCAAAACCATTCAGTACTTC.

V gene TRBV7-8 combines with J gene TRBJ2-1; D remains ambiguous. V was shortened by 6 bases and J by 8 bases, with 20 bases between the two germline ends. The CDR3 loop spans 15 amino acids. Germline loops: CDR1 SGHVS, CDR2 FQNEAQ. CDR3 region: CASRAEETLLDEQFF. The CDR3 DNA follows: TGTGCCAGCAGGGCGGAAGAGACACTCCTCGATGAGCAGTTCTTC.

CDR3 nucleotides: TGTGCCAGCAGCTCGTACGCTGAGCAGTTCTTC. Translation gives CASSSYAEQFF. The V call is TRBV7-9, the J call TRBJ2-1, with no clear D. Trimming took off 4 bases at V and 9 bases at J, with 7 bases between the two ends. The CDR3 runs to 11 residues. From germline, CDR1 is SEHNR and CDR2 FQNEAQ (reference sequence).

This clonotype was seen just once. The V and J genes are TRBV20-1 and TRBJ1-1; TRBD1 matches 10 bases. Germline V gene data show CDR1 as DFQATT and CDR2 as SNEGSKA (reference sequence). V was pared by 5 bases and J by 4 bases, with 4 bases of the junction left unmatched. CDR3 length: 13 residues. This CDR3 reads CSAQGQGLTEAFF. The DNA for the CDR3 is TGCAGTGCTCAGGGACAGGGGCTCACTGAAGCTTTCTTT.

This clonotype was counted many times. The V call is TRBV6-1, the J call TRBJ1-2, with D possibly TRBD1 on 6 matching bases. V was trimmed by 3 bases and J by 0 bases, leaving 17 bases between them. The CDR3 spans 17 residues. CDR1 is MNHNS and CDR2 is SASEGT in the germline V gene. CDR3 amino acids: CASSEPGGADSNYGYTF. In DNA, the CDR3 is TGTGCCAGCAGTGAGCCCGGGGGGGCAGATTCTAACTATGGCTACACCTTC.

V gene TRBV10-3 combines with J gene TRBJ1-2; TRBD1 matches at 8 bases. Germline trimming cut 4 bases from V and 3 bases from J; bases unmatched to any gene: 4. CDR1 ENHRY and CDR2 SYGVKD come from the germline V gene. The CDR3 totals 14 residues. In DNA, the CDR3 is TGTGCCATCAGTGTAACACAGGGGGACTATGGCTACACCTTC. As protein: CAISVTQGDYGYTF.

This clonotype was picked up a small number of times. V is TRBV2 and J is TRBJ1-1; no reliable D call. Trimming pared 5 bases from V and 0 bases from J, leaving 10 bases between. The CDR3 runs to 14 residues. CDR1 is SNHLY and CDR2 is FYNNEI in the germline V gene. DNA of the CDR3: TGTGCCAGCAGTCAGGTATACCTGAACACTGAAGCTTTCTTT. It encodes CASSQVYLNTEAFF.

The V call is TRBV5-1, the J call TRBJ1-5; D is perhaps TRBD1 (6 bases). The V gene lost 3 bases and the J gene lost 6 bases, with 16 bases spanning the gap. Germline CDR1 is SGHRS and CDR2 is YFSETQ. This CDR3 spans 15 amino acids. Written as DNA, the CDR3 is TGCGCCAGCAGCTCCATGACAGGTGGCGCTCAGCCCCAGCATTTT. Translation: CASSSMTGGAQPQHF.

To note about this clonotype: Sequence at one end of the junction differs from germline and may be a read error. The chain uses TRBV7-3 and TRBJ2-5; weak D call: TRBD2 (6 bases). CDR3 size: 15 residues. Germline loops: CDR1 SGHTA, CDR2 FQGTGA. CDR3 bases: TGTGCCAGCAGCGCACAAGCGGGTGCTACCACGACCGAGTACTTC. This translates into CASSAQAGATTTEYF.

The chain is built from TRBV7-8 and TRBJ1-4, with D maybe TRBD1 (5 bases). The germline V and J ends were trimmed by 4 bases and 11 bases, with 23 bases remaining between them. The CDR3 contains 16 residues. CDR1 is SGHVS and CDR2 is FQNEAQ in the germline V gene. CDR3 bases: TGTGCCAGCAGCTCGACGGGGGAGGAGCAGAGGGTCAAACTGTTTTTT. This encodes CASSSTGEEQRVKLFF.

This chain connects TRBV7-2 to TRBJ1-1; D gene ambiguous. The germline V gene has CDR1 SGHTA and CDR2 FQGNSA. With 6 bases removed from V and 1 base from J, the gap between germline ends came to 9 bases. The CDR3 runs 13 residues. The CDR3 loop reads CASSEVGNTEAFF. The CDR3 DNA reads TGTGCCAGCAGTGAAGTCGGGAACACTGAAGCTTTCTTT.

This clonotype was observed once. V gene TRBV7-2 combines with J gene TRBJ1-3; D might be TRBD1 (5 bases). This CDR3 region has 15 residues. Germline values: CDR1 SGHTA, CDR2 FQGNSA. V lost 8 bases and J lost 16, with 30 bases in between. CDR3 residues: CASFGARDPVHRAYF. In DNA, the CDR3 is TGTGCCAGCTTCGGGGCAAGAGACCCAGTACATCGGGCCTATTTT.

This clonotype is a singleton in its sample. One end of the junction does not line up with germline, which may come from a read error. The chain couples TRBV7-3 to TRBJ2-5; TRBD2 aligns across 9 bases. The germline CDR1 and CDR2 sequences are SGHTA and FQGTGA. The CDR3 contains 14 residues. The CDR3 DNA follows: TGTGCCAGCAGCCTAACGGGACTAGCAGGGGGCCAGTACTTC. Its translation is CASSLTGLAGGQYF.

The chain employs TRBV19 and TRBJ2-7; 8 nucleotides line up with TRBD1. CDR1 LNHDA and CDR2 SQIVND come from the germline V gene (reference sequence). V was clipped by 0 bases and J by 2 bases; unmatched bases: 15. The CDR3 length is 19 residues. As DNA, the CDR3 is TGTGCCAGTAGTATAGATGGAGGAGCACGGCAGGGGGCCACCTACGAGCAGTACTTC. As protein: CASSIDGGARQGATYEQYF.

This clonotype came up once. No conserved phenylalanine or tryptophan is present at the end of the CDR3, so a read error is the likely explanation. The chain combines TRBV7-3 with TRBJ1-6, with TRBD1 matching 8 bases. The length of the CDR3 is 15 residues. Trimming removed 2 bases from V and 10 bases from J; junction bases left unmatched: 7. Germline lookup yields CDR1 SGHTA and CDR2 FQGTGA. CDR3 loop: CASSLGQGGNSPLHS. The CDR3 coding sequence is TGTGCCAGCAGCTTAGGACAGGGTGGAAACTCACCCCTCCACTCT.